The following is a TCR beta chain sequence with its context. This sample is part of a study of blood T cell repertoires in COVID-19. For the study at large: Collection of acute and convalescent COVID-19 samples took place in the United States, Italy and Spain. The analysed material was cDNA or gDNA that came from T cells, B-cell-depleted T cells, or PBMCs.

Germline lookup yields CDR1 LGHDT and CDR2 YNNKEL (reference sequence). The V gene lost 5 bases and the J gene lost 0 bases, with 7 bases spanning the gap. The CDR3 covers 14 residues. It was during active infection that Seattle patients were enrolled and then longitudinally followed. Per the authors' pipeline: The assay estimated nucleated cells by amplifying reference gene primers. Here immunoSEQ multiplex PCR was the method, and the copy in TCRdb shows in-frame clones only, minus some. V and J calls and clone size are those listed in that table; D and trimming were worked out from the DNA. The sample includes approximately 390,000 clones, more than 70% seen only once; the top ten take 2% to 2.5%.

Sequencing was performed on peripheral blood. This TCR derives from a woman aged 55 to 70 with COVID-19, enrolled during active disease. The chain links TRBV3-1 (or the pseudogene TRBV3-2) to TRBJ1-4; D ambiguous. The CDR3 protein is CASSNTATNEKLFF. CDR3 coding DNA: TGTGCCAGCAGCAATACAGCAACTAATGAAAAACTGTTTTTT.